This TCR beta chain comes out of a study of response to subunit inactivated influenza vaccine. Study results and limitations: Authors suggested few new T cells are recruited by each seasonal influenza vaccination.

The sample holds a few counts of this clonotype. What it binds is unknown. MiXCR, applied by TCRdb to the RT-PCR reads, yields one record per CDR3 protein. The sample records more than 150,000 distinct CDR3 sequences, about 9.3% being singletons. Germline V gene data show CDR1 as MDHEN and CDR2 as SYDVKM. CDR3 length: 15 amino acids. V lost 2 bases to trimming and J lost 5 bases; unmatched junction nucleotides: 7. The material was non-naive T cells sorted from PBMCs, obtained on the day of vaccination. The clonotype was recovered from a man aged 50 to 60 who received an inactivated influenza vaccine. The V gene is TRBV28, the J gene TRBJ2-5, with 8 bases fitting TRBD1. In DNA, the CDR3 is TGTGCCAGCAGTTTAGGACAGGGACACAGGGAGACCCAGTACTTC. Protein sequence: CASSLGQGHRETQYF.